The 18 T cell receptor beta chains in this list originate from one sample, sequenced in a study of regulatory T cells in long-lasting Graves disease. Time point in this sample: newly diagnosed GD, antithyroid drugs for less than 3 months. The TCR library used RNA extracted from PBMCs. For TCR beta, libraries came from iRepertoire HTBI primers and Arm-PCR of CDR3 regions. TCRdb reprocessed the multiplex PCR reads via MiXCR and lists one record per CDR3 protein. The sample includes 400,000 to 450,000 distinct CDR3 sequences, roughly 17% seen only once; the top ten take approximately 12%. This sample also belongs to another study, concerning T cells in Graves' hyperthyroidism and ophthalmopathy.

Here the sequenced sample was peripheral blood mononuclear cells (PBMCs), taken at new diagnosis, from a patient treated with antithyroid drugs. The receptors here all came from a woman under 40 with Graves disease.

This clonotype has more than one count but fewer than ten. This CDR3 is CASTESGAYEQYF. CDR3 DNA: TGTGCCAGTACCGAGAGCGGGGCCTACGAGCAGTACTTC. The gene calls are TRBV7-9 and TRBJ2-7; 7 positions agree with TRBD2. This CDR3 region has 13 residues. From germline, CDR1 is SEHNR and CDR2 FQNEAQ (reference sequence). V was clipped by 9 bases and J by 2 bases; unmatched bases: 7.

This clonotype appeared many times. The chain has TRBV28 and TRBJ2-1; D gene ambiguous. The CDR3 spans 14 residues. V was cut by 3 bases and J by 0 bases, with 6 bases left in between. Per germline, CDR1 MDHEN and CDR2 SYDVKM. The CDR3 coding sequence is TGTGCCAGCAGTTTCTTAAGCTCCTACAATGAGCAGTTCTTC. This sequence encodes CASSFLSSYNEQFF.

At least ten counts were recorded for this clonotype. The J gene is TRBJ2-3, the V gene TRBV12-3 or TRBV12-4; 9 nucleotides line up with TRBD2. The CDR3 consists of 16 residues. The J segment lost 6 bases and the V segment lost 2 bases, leaving 9 bases of the junction unmatched. The CDR3 is CASSLLLAGDPDTQYF. For the CDR3, the DNA is TGTGCCAGCAGTTTACTATTAGCGGGAGATCCCGATACGCAGTATTTT.

This clonotype appeared many times. This chain joins TRBV20-1 and TRBJ2-4, with 7 bases lining up with TRBD1. V lost 6 bases to trimming and J lost 3 bases; unmatched junction nucleotides: 11. CDR1 is DFQATT, CDR2 SNEGSKA, per germline (reference sequence). CDR3 length: 15 residues. In nucleotides, the CDR3 is TGCAGTGCCGACAGCCCAGGGACAGACAAAAACATTCAGTACTTC. It codes for CSADSPGTDKNIQYF.

This clonotype was detected ten times or more. The chain couples TRBV3-1 to TRBJ2-1; D is possibly TRBD1 (5 bases). The V gene's germline CDR1 is LGHDT and CDR2 YNNKEL (reference sequence). V was clipped by 1 base and J by 10 bases, with 14 bases between them. CDR3 size: 14 residues. The CDR3 region has the DNA TGTGCCAGCAGCCAAGGGGGCACCCTGAGGGAGCAGTTCTTC. Translation gives CASSQGGTLREQFF.

This chain uses TRBV19 with TRBJ2-1; 7 bases are a match to TRBD2. Germline CDR1 is LNHDA and CDR2 is SQIVND (reference sequence). V was clipped by 6 bases and J by 8 bases; unmatched bases: 7. CDR3 size: 13 residues. The CDR3 loop reads CASRRLAGDEQFF. The DNA for the CDR3 is TGTGCCAGTAGACGCTTGGCGGGGGATGAGCAGTTCTTC. The entire variable domain, with the rest obtained from reference TRBV19 and TRBJ2-1, is as follows: DGGITQSPKYLFRKEGQNVTLSCEQNLNHDAMYWYRQDPGQGLRLIYYSQIVNDFQKGDIAEGYSVSREKKESFPLTVTSAQKNPTAFYLCASRRLAGDEQFFGPGTRLTVL.

This clonotype was seen ten or more times. The rearrangement joins TRBV3-1 to TRBJ2-3; D may be TRBD2 (5 bases). CDR1 and CDR2 (germline): LGHDT, YNNKEL (reference sequence). This CDR3 comprises 13 residues. The germline V and J ends were trimmed by 4 bases and 6 bases, with 11 bases remaining between them. CDR3 region: CASSPSSGDTQYF. As DNA, the CDR3 is TGTGCCAGCAGCCCGTCCTCGGGGGATACGCAGTATTTT.

This clonotype was counted many times. V usage is TRBV20-1 and J usage is TRBJ2-1; D remains unclear. Trimming shortened V by 4 bases and J by 0 bases, and 7 bases separated the two germline ends. There are 13 residues in the CDR3. Germline values: CDR1 DFQATT, CDR2 SNEGSKA (reference sequence). The CDR3 sequence is CSATRSSYNEQFF. In DNA form, the CDR3 reads TGCAGTGCTACGCGGAGCTCCTACAATGAGCAGTTCTTC.

This clonotype was counted at least ten times. The chain employs TRBV12-3 or TRBV12-4 and TRBJ2-5; D may correspond to TRBD1 or TRBD2 (5 bases each). Deletions cut 6 bases from V and 5 bases from J, with 10 bases between. The CDR3 is 12 residues long. CDR3 region: CASRGPRETQYF. CDR3 in DNA: TGTGCCAGCAGGGGACCGCGGGAGACCCAGTACTTC.

This clonotype was seen only a few times. This chain joins TRBV20-1 and TRBJ2-7; D is perhaps TRBD1 (5 bases). With 1 base removed from V and 3 bases from J, the gap between germline ends came to 10 bases. The germline CDR1 and CDR2 sequences are DFQATT and SNEGSKA (reference sequence). The CDR3 spans 13 residues. CDR3 sequence reads: CSARVQGLYEQYF. CDR3 sequence (DNA): TGCAGTGCTAGAGTCCAGGGCCTCTACGAGCAGTACTTC.

This rearrangement joins TRBV18 to TRBJ2-3; 8 positions agree with TRBD2. Germline V gene data show CDR1 as KGHSH and CDR2 as LQKENI. J lost 0 bases, V lost 6 bases, and 17 bases had no gene match. CDR3 size: 19 residues. CDR3 loop: CASSTRPVAGWGSTDTQYF. The CDR3 DNA is TGTGCCAGCTCCACTAGGCCCGTAGCGGGATGGGGAAGCACAGATACGCAGTATTTT.

The rearrangement joins TRBV12-5 to TRBJ2-1, with D possibly called TRBD1 or TRBD2 (5 bases each). Per germline, CDR1 LGHNT and CDR2 FRNRAP. CDR3 length equals 20 residues. Trimming shortened V by 0 bases and J by 7 bases, and 28 bases separated the two germline ends. The CDR3 DNA reads TGTGCTAGTGGTTTGGTATGGAGGAGTGGGGCGGGTGATTATTTGAATGAGCAGTTCTTC. It encodes CASGLVWRSGAGDYLNEQFF.

This clonotype was detected ten times or more. V usage is TRBV11-1 and J usage is TRBJ1-2; no clear D gene. This CDR3 spans 14 amino acids. The V and J ends lost 1 base and 1 base respectively, with 7 bases between them. Looked up from germline, CDR1 is SGHAT and CDR2 is FQDESV (reference sequence). The chain's CDR3 is CASSLERRNYGYTF. DNA for the CDR3: TGTGCCAGCAGCTTAGAGCGGCGTAACTATGGCTACACCTTC. Using reference TRBV11-1 and TRBJ1-2 for the parts outside the CDR3, the full variable domain is EAEVAQSPRYKITEKSQAVAFWCDPISGHATLYWYRQILGQGPELLVQFQDESVVDDSQLPKDRFSAERLKGVDSTLKIQPAELGDSAMYLCASSLERRNYGYTFGSGTRLTVV.

The chain combines TRBV5-1 with TRBJ2-7; 9 positions match TRBD2. The CDR3 length is 15 residues. Trimming removed 4 bases from V and 1 base from J; junction bases left unmatched: 6. Germline CDR1 is SGHRS and CDR2 is YFSETQ. Written as DNA, the CDR3 is TGCGCCAGCAGCCAAATAGCGGGAGTATCCTACGAGCAGTACTTC. Protein: CASSQIAGVSYEQYF.

This clonotype appeared a few times. The V and J genes are TRBV28 and TRBJ1-2; D gene unclear. V dropped 6 bases and J dropped 13 bases, with 18 bases sitting between them. This CDR3 spans 12 amino acids. In germline, CDR1 is MDHEN, CDR2 SYDVKM. CDR3 coding DNA: TGTGCCAGCAGCCCCCGTGTATGGGGTGGCACCTTC. The encoded protein is CASSPRVWGGTF.

This clonotype was observed a handful of times. The chain recombines TRBV28 with TRBJ1-2; TRBD1 matches at 7 bases. V shed 6 bases and J 8 bases; nucleotides not matched to a gene: 6. Germline CDR1 MDHEN, CDR2 SYDVKM. This CDR3 spans 12 amino acids. The CDR3 protein is CASSYRGRGYTF. CDR3 coding DNA: TGTGCCAGCAGCTACAGGGGACGAGGCTACACCTTC.

This clonotype was seen repeatedly, ten times or more. V gene TRBV6-5 combines with J gene TRBJ1-1; no reliable D call. Germline-derived CDR1 and CDR2 are MNHEY and SVGAGI. V was cut by 0 bases and J by 5 bases, with 10 bases left in between. This CDR3 is 14 amino acids long. The CDR3: CASSYSPGGTEAFF. CDR3 coding DNA: TGTGCCAGCAGTTACTCGCCGGGTGGGACTGAAGCTTTCTTT.

The rearrangement uses TRBV25-1 and TRBJ1-2, with TRBD1 matching 8 bases. The CDR3 has 16 amino acids. V was pared by 10 bases and J by 0 bases, with 13 bases of the junction left unmatched. CDR1 is MGHDK and CDR2 is SYGVNS in the germline V gene. The CDR3 region is CAIAGPGGPANYGYTF. In DNA form, the CDR3 reads TGTGCCATCGCGGGACCAGGGGGCCCGGCTAACTATGGCTACACCTTC.